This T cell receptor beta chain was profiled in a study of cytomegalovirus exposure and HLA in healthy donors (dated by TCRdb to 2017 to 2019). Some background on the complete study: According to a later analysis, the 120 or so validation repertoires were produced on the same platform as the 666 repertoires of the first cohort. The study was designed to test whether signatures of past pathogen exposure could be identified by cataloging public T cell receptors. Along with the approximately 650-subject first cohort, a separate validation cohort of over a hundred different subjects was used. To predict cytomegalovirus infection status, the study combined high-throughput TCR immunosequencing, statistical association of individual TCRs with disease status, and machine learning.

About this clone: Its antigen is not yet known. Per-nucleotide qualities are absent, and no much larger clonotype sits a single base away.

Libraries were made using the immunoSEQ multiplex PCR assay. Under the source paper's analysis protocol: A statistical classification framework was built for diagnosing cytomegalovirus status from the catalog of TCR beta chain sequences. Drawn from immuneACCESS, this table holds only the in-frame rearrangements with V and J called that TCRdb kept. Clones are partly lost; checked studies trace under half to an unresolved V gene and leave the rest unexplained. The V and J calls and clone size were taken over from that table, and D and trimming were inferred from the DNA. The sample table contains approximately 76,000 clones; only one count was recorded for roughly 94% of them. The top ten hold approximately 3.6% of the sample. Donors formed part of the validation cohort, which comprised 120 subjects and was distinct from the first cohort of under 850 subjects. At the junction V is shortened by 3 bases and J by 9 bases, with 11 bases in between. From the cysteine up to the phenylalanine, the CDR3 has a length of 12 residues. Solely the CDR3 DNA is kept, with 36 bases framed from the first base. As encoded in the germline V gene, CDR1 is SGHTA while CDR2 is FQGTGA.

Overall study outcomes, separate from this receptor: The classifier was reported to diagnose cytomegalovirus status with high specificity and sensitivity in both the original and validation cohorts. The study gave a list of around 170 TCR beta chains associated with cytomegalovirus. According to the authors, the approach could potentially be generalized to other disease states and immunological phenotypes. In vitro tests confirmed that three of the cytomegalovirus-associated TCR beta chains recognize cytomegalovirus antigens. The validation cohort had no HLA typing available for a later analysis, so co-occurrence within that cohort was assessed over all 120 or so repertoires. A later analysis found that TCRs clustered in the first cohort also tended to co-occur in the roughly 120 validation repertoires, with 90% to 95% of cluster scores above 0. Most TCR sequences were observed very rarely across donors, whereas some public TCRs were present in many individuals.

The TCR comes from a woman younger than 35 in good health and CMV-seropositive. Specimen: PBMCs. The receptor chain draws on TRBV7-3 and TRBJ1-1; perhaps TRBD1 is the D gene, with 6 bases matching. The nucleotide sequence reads TGTGCCAGCAGCTTCCCGGGACAAAAAGCTTTCTTT. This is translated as CASSFPGQKAFF.